Presented here are 16 T cell receptor beta chains from one specimen sequenced in a study of shared clonotypes between healthy human individuals. The protocol was immunoSEQ multiplex PCR, while the TCRdb copy is restricted to in-frame clones and leaves out a portion. The table records 650,000 to 800,000 clones, just over 90% of them present only once. Naive CD8 populations comprised CD45RO-negative cells positively selected for CCR7, excluding terminally differentiated effector memory CD45RA+ cells. What was sequenced was naive CD8+ T cells sorted from blood. The origin of the receptors is a man aged 25-45 years in good health.

This clone was seen a single time. The genes are TRBV19 and TRBJ2-6; tentatively, D is TRBD2 (5 bases). Germline V CDR1 and CDR2: LNHDA, SQIVND (reference sequence). The V end was cut by 3 bases, the J end by 3 bases, with 9 bases between. The CDR3 loop spans 15 amino acids. CDR3 nucleotides: TGTGCCAGTAGTATGACTACTAGTGGGGCCAACGTCCTGACTTTC. Translating it yields CASSMTTSGANVLTF.

The genes are TRBV28 and TRBJ1-5; maybe TRBD1 (6 bases). The CDR3 is 17 residues long. Trimming took 3 bases from V and 7 from J, leaving 22 bases between them. CDR1 MDHEN and CDR2 SYDVKM come from the germline V gene. The CDR3 DNA sequence: TGTGCCAGCAGTTTCCGACAGGTAATAATCGGTAACCAGCCCCAGCATTTT. This sequence encodes CASSFRQVIIGNQPQHF.

The gene calls are TRBV9 and TRBJ1-1; weak D call: TRBD1 (6 bases). The CDR3 is 13 amino acids. Germline V gives CDR1 SGDLS, CDR2 YYNGEE. Trimming left V 3 bases short and J 3 bases short, with 9 bases between. The CDR3 bases are TGTGCCAGCAGCGCTGGGGGGCACACTGAAGCTTTCTTT. Protein product: CASSAGGHTEAFF.

This sequence joins TRBV29-1 and TRBJ2-1, with no clear D. Per germline, CDR1 SQVTM and CDR2 ANQGSEA. V was trimmed by 5 bases and J by 7 bases, leaving 6 bases between them. The CDR3 totals 10 residues. This CDR3 is CSVYENEQFF. The CDR3 DNA follows: TGCAGCGTTTATGAGAATGAGCAGTTCTTC.

About this clone: This sample also contains other DNA sequences that code for the same CDR3. This chain joins TRBV9 and TRBJ2-7; D may be TRBD2 (6 bases). Trimming stripped 0 bases from V and 3 bases from J, with 10 bases between. Germline V gene lookup returns CDR1 SGDLS and CDR2 YYNGEE. This CDR3 is 14 amino acids long. The CDR3 sequence: CASSVEDGSYEQYF. For the CDR3, the DNA is TGTGCCAGCAGCGTAGAAGACGGGAGCTACGAGCAGTACTTC.

The rearrangement links TRBV30 to TRBJ2-4, with 8 nucleotides matching TRBD1. From germline, CDR1 is GTSNPN and CDR2 SVGIG (reference sequence). The CDR3 has 17 amino acids. J gave up 6 bases and V 5 bases, and 18 bases lay outside the gene matches. The CDR3 DNA follows: TGTGCCTGGGGACCAGGGGGCGCGGGTCGAGTGGGAAACATTCAGTACTTC. Encoded protein: CAWGPGGAGRVGNIQYF.

The gene calls are TRBV29-1 and TRBJ2-2; 10 bases match TRBD2. The CDR3 sequence is 15 residues long. CDR1 and CDR2 from the germline V gene are SQVTM and ANQGSEA. V was pared by 5 bases and J by 2 bases, with 5 bases of the junction left unmatched. CDR3 coding DNA: TGCAGCGTTTATCCTAGCGGGGGAAACACCGGGGAGCTGTTTTTT. Residues: CSVYPSGGNTGELFF.

The gene calls are TRBV27 and TRBJ2-1; 8 nucleotides align to TRBD2. The germline V gene has CDR1 MNHEY and CDR2 SMNVEV (reference sequence). The CDR3 extends over 15 amino acids. Trimming at V came to 7 bases and at J to 7 bases, leaving 12 bases not matched to a gene. For the CDR3, the DNA is TGTGCCAGCACGTCTCTCCCCCCGGGGGGGAATGAGCAGTTCTTC. This codes for CASTSLPPGGNEQFF.

On this clone: The junction departs from germline at one end; a sequencing error may be responsible. The J gene is TRBJ2-7, the V gene TRBV5-5, with 7 bases identical to TRBD1. The CDR3 length is 14 residues. Germline V lookup: CDR1 SGHKS, CDR2 YYEKEE (reference sequence). CDR3 loop: CASSLGIPGTDDSF. CDR3 DNA sequence: TGTGCCAGCAGCTTGGGAATCCCCGGGACAGACGACTCCTTC.

The chain joins TRBV5-1 to TRBJ1-1, with a possible D match to TRBD1 (6 bases). Trimming pared 3 bases from V and 5 bases from J, leaving 17 bases between. CDR1 is SGHRS and CDR2 is YFSETQ in the germline V gene. CDR3 length: 15 amino acids. CDR3 bases: TGCGCCAGCAGCTCTCGAGGGGGATCGGTAACTGAAGCTTTCTTT. This codes for CASSSRGGSVTEAFF.

The CDR3 nucleotides read TGTGCCAGTAGTGTACCGGGGGCCAAAAACATTCAGTACTTC. It codes for CASSVPGAKNIQYF. This rearrangement joins TRBV19 to TRBJ2-4, with D maybe TRBD2 (5 bases). Trimming removed 5 bases from V and 1 base from J, with 9 bases in between. Germline V gives CDR1 LNHDA, CDR2 SQIVND (reference sequence). This CDR3 has 14 residues.

The V gene is TRBV29-1, the J gene TRBJ2-1, with TRBD1 identical over 8 bases. Germline V gene sequence: CDR1 SQVTM, CDR2 ANQGSEA. This CDR3 is 16 amino acids long. With 6 bases clipped from V and 0 bases from J, the junction kept 10 bases outside the gene matches. CDR3 DNA: TGCAGCGTCGACAGGGGACGGGGTAGCTCCTACAATGAGCAGTTCTTC. Translation gives CSVDRGRGSSYNEQFF.

The chain combines TRBV5-6 with TRBJ2-1, with 13 bases aligning to TRBD2. Germline V CDR1 and CDR2: SGHDT, YYEEEE. V was clipped by 3 bases and J by 8 bases; unmatched bases: 14. The CDR3 extends over 18 amino acids. As DNA, the CDR3 is TGTGCCAGCAGCTCGGGACTAGCGGGACCTGGGGCGGTTGATGAGCAGTTCTTC. This gives the protein CASSSGLAGPGAVDEQFF.

The rearrangement links TRBV28 to TRBJ1-5, with a weak D call TRBD1 (6 bases). The CDR3 extends over 17 amino acids. V was shortened by 4 bases and J by 0 bases, with 16 bases between the two germline ends. Germline loops: CDR1 MDHEN, CDR2 SYDVKM. The CDR3 DNA reads TGTGCCAGCAGTTCCCTTCCGGGACATCATAGCAATCAGCCCCAGCATTTT. Its protein product is CASSSLPGHHSNQPQHF.

V usage is TRBV19 and J usage is TRBJ2-1; the D is unclear. The germline gives CDR1 LNHDA, CDR2 SQIVND (reference sequence). The CDR3 contains 12 residues. Trimming took off 3 bases at V and 12 bases at J, with 12 bases between the two ends. The CDR3 here is CASSMSDLGQFF. CDR3 DNA: TGTGCCAGTAGTATGTCCGACCTGGGGCAGTTCTTC.

The chain uses TRBV13 and TRBJ2-1; no firm D call. The V end lost 4 bases, the J end lost 10 bases, and 14 bases lay between the germline ends. The CDR3 covers 13 residues. Germline-derived CDR1 and CDR2 are PRHDT and FYEKMQ (reference sequence). The CDR3 spells CASSSQLGQEQFF. The CDR3 coding sequence is TGTGCCAGCAGCTCACAACTTGGGCAAGAGCAGTTCTTC.